This TCR beta chain was observed in a study of metastatic and nonmetastatic thyroid tumors. Study-wide context: From malignant and benign thyroid patients, repertoires in blood and in tumor or nodule tissue were compared. Study outcomes and limitations: Reportedly, malignant thyroid tumors had significantly higher TCR beta diversity than benign nodules, in blood and tumor.

CDR3 length equals 13 residues. The V gene's germline CDR1 is LNHDA and CDR2 SQIVND (reference sequence). Original processing methods: What underpinned the distant-metastasis classifier for papillary thyroid cancer was the set of CDR3 differences across clinicopathological groups. TCRdb re-analyzed the PCR reads using MiXCR. In this record, the V and J calls reflect TCRdb's handling and not the investigators' own analysis. Found here are 7,500 to 9,500 clones, about a third of them singletons; the top ten hold approximately 21%. This clone was detected many times. Its cognate antigen is unknown. At one boundary the junction diverges from the germline segment, which might be a read error. No treatment had been given to any patient before thyroid surgery.

The sequence came from a female donor with papillary thyroid cancer or a benign thyroid nodule (not recorded which). Some clones in this sample may be carry-over from other donors' samples. The sample was tumor tissue. J is TRBJ2-2 and V is TRBV19; the match to TRBD2 covers 8 bases. The CDR3 DNA is TGTGCCTCCAAGGGTAGCGGGGACCGGGGAGCTGTTTTT. Its protein product is CASKGSGDRGAVF. Full variable domain (missing parts from reference TRBV19 and TRBJ2-2): DGGITQSPKYLFRKEGQNVTLSCEQNLNHDAMYWYRQDPGQGLRLIYYSQIVNDFQKGDIAEGYSVSREKKESFPLTVTSAQKNPTAFYLCASKGSGDRGAVFGEGSRLTVL.